These 14 T cell receptor beta chains share one sample of origin, sequenced in a study of T cells in Graves' hyperthyroidism and ophthalmopathy. The source material, RNA transcripts, was used to amplify TCR beta CDR3 regions. Using the HTBI primer set, a first-round RT-PCR was run on the TCR CDR3. TCRdb used MiXCR to reprocess the multiplex PCR reads, holding one entry per CDR3 protein. The data contain hundreds of thousands of distinct CDR3 sequences, around 20% of them seen just once; the ten biggest clones take up more than 30%. Sequenced: blood. All receptors come from a man aged 30 to 39 with Graves' ophthalmopathy.

This clonotype has at least ten counts. V gene TRBV28 combines with J gene TRBJ2-7; TRBD2 matches at 7 bases. The CDR3 has 15 amino acids. The ends lost 5 bases at V and 2 bases at J; junction bases unmatched: 9. Germline CDR1 MDHEN, CDR2 SYDVKM. CDR3 DNA: TGTGCCAGCAGTCTAGAGCGGGGACCCCCCTACGAGCAGTACTTC. Protein product: CASSLERGPPYEQYF.

The chain combines TRBV4-1 with TRBJ2-7; D is uncertain. Germline V gene sequence: CDR1 MGHRA, CDR2 YSYEKL. Trimming pared 0 bases from V and 0 bases from J, leaving 9 bases between. The CDR3 length is 15 residues. CDR3 amino acids: CASSQEAVSSYEQYF. CDR3 DNA: TGCGCCAGCAGCCAAGAGGCCGTAAGCTCCTACGAGCAGTACTTC.

Comment on this clonotype: This sequence may be a read error, since a much larger clone differs from it by one base. The genes are TRBV11-1 and TRBJ2-5; D might be TRBD1 (5 bases). The CDR3 is 13 residues long. Germline CDR1 and CDR2: SGHAT and FQDESV (reference sequence). CDR3 nucleotides: TGTGCCAACAGCCTCAGGGACCAAGAGACCCAGTACTTC. Protein: CANSLRDQETQYF.

This clonotype was observed at least ten times. The rearrangement links TRBV28 to TRBJ2-3, with no clear D. Germline CDR1 reads MDHEN; CDR2 reads SYDVKM. V gave up 6 bases and J gave up 1 base, with 11 bases separating them. The length of the CDR3 is 14 residues. For the CDR3, the DNA is TGTGCCAGCAGCGAGGATCTCGGCACAGATACGCAGTATTTT. Translating gives CASSEDLGTDTQYF. The entire variable domain, with the rest obtained from reference TRBV28 and TRBJ2-3, is as follows: DVKVTQSSRYLVKRTGEKVFLECVQDMDHENMFWYRQDPGLGLRLIYFSYDVKMKEKGDIPEGYSVSREKKERFSLILESASTNQTSMYLCASSEDLGTDTQYFGPGTRLTVL.

In the case of this clonotype: Since a much larger clone is just one base distant, this may be a read error. The V gene is TRBV27, the J gene TRBJ1-5; D not certain. Trimming shortened V by 5 bases and J by 3 bases, and 14 bases separated the two germline ends. Per germline, CDR1 MNHEY and CDR2 SMNVEV (reference sequence). The CDR3 runs 15 residues. The DNA for the CDR3 is TGTGCCAGCAGTCCAACTTGGAGTTCCAATCAGCCCCAGCATTTT. The encoded protein is CASSPTWSSNQPQHF.

This clonotype has ten or more counts. The chain carries TRBV20-1 and TRBJ2-7; TRBD2 agrees at 9 bases. The germline V gene encodes CDR1 DFQATT and CDR2 SNEGSKA (reference sequence). This CDR3 comprises 15 residues. The V gene end was trimmed by 0 bases and the J gene end by 4 bases; junction bases not matched to a gene: 7. The CDR3 DNA is TGCAGTGCTAGAGATCCCAGCGGGGGGCGGTACGAGCAGTACTTC. This encodes CSARDPSGGRYEQYF.

This clonotype was counted only a few times. The rearrangement links TRBV11-2 to TRBJ2-1, with D maybe TRBD1 (5 bases). CDR3 length equals 15 residues. V lost 5 bases and J 0 bases, leaving 11 bases between the germline ends. Germline assignment: CDR1 SGHAT and CDR2 FQNNGV. CDR3: CASSGMTDSYNEQFF. For the CDR3, the DNA is TGTGCCAGCAGCGGGATGACAGACTCCTACAATGAGCAGTTCTTC. Drawing the rest from reference TRBV11-2 and TRBJ2-1, the complete variable domain is EAGVAQSPRYKIIEKRQSVAFWCNPISGHATLYWYQQILGQGPKLLIQFQNNGVVDDSQLPKDRFSAERLKGVDSTLKIQPAKLEDSAVYLCASSGMTDSYNEQFFGPGTRLTVL.

The chain recombines TRBV11-2 with TRBJ1-4; D might be TRBD1 (5 bases). The ends were cut back, 6 bases at V and 4 bases at J, with 21 bases in the middle. The CDR3 runs to 17 residues. Germline CDR1 and CDR2: SGHAT and FQNNGV. CDR3: CASRTTFGGAINEKLFF. In nucleotides, the CDR3 is TGTGCCAGCAGAACAACGTTTGGAGGGGCAATTAATGAAAAACTGTTTTTT.

This clonotype was recorded at least ten times. The chain employs TRBV12-3 or TRBV12-4 and TRBJ1-1; perhaps TRBD1 as D (5 bases). The V gene lost 7 bases and the J gene lost 1 base, with 13 bases spanning the gap. This CDR3 is built from 14 residues. CDR3 in amino acids: CASTPMGGNTEAFF. The CDR3 nucleotides are TGTGCCAGCACCCCAATGGGGGGGAACACTGAAGCTTTCTTT.

The chain recombines TRBV20-1 with TRBJ1-5; tentatively, D is TRBD1 (6 bases). Germline V gene lookup returns CDR1 DFQATT and CDR2 SNEGSKA (reference sequence). The CDR3 is 17 amino acids. With 0 bases removed from V and 0 bases from J, the gap between germline ends came to 15 bases. The CDR3 loop reads CSARDGTRYYSNQPQHF. Written as DNA, the CDR3 is TGCAGTGCTAGAGACGGGACACGTTATTATAGCAATCAGCCCCAGCATTTT.

This clonotype showed up just a few times. The DNA for the CDR3 is TGTGCCAGCAGTTCCCATAGGAGGGGCTCTGGAAACACCATATATTTT. It translates to CASSSHRRGSGNTIYF. The chain uses TRBV28 and TRBJ1-3; TRBD1 might be the D (5 bases). The germline gives CDR1 MDHEN, CDR2 SYDVKM. The V end was cut by 4 bases, the J end by 0 bases, with 13 bases between. The CDR3 runs to 16 residues.

This clonotype was counted ten times or more. V gene TRBV28 combines with J gene TRBJ2-3; the D is unclear. Germline V gives CDR1 MDHEN, CDR2 SYDVKM. The germline V and J ends were trimmed by 5 bases and 0 bases, with 12 bases remaining between them. The CDR3 is made up of 15 amino acids. This chain's CDR3 is CASSLPTRSTDTQYF. DNA of the CDR3: TGTGCCAGCAGTCTCCCCACGCGCAGCACAGATACGCAGTATTTT.

J is TRBJ1-3 and V is TRBV28, with D possibly matching TRBD1 (5 bases). In germline, CDR1 is MDHEN, CDR2 SYDVKM. The CDR3 has 14 amino acids. Trimming took off 6 bases at V and 2 bases at J, with 11 bases between the two ends. CDR3 sequence reads: CASSWLDTGNTIYF. The CDR3 coding sequence is TGTGCCAGCAGCTGGTTGGACACTGGAAACACCATATATTTT.

The CDR3 DNA sequence: TGTGCCAGCAGCTTGTTACAGGTGGGGGATACGCAGTATTTT. This translates into CASSLLQVGDTQYF. The chain employs TRBV5-5 and TRBJ2-3, with a tentative D call TRBD1 (5 bases). Germline V gives CDR1 SGHKS, CDR2 YYEKEE (reference sequence). The length of the CDR3 is 14 residues. V was clipped by 1 base and J by 6 bases, with 12 bases between them.